The 18 T cell receptor beta chains listed next were all sequenced from one sample in a study of T cell repertoires in cytomegalovirus infection. TCRdb called the reads again in MiXCR, with one record for every CDR3 protein. The sample has around 300,000 distinct CDR3 sequences, 8% to 10% seen once. Input material: PBMCs. These receptors all stem from a human donor in good health (CMV status not recorded). Some clones in this sample may be carry-over from other donors' samples.

The chain has TRBV6-5 and TRBJ2-7, with 9 positions matching TRBD1. In germline, CDR1 is MNHEY, CDR2 SVGAGI. This CDR3 comprises 15 residues. J was trimmed by 2 bases and V by 5 bases; bases with no gene match: 7. This CDR3 is CASSDTGGLTYEQYF. The CDR3 DNA is TGTGCCAGCAGTGATACAGGGGGCCTGACCTACGAGCAGTACTTC.

This rearrangement joins TRBV29-1 to TRBJ2-1, with TRBD2 identical over 9 bases. The CDR3 contains 13 residues. Trimming took 4 bases from V and 7 from J; bases not matched to a gene: 5. CDR1 is SQVTM, CDR2 ANQGSEA, per germline. CDR3 coding DNA: TGCAGCGTTGTGGGACTAGCACCAAATGAGCAGTTCTTC. Its protein is CSVVGLAPNEQFF.

The gene calls are TRBV29-1 and TRBJ1-6, with D perhaps TRBD1 (5 bases). Looked up from germline, CDR1 is SQVTM and CDR2 is ANQGSEA. V was pared by 0 bases and J by 12 bases, with 9 bases between. CDR3 length equals 12 residues. CDR3 amino acids: CSVEEQGQPLHF. For the CDR3, the DNA is TGCAGCGTTGAAGAGCAGGGTCAACCCCTCCACTTT.

In its sample, this clonotype was seen a few times. CDR3 DNA: TGTGCCAGCAGTTTGGGAGACGCGCTGTTTTTT. Its translation is CASSLGDALFF. The J gene is TRBJ2-2, the V gene TRBV27; D might be TRBD2 (5 bases). Trimming removed 3 bases from V and 13 bases from J, with 9 bases in between. Germline V gene sequence: CDR1 MNHEY, CDR2 SMNVEV (reference sequence). The CDR3 length is 11 residues.

This clonotype was seen at least ten times. This CDR3 is CASSHRGGDTQYF. CDR3 nucleotides: TGTGCCAGCAGCCACCGGGGGGGGGATACGCAGTATTTT. The J gene is TRBJ2-3, the V gene TRBV4-2; the match to TRBD2 covers 8 bases. This CDR3 spans 13 amino acids. V trimming: 3 bases; J trimming: 6 bases; junction bases outside the gene matches: 2. Germline V gene data show CDR1 as LGHNA and CDR2 as YNFKEQ.

This clonotype was seen more than once but under ten times. The V gene is TRBV10-3, the J gene TRBJ2-1, with D tentatively TRBD1 (7 bases). The CDR3 spans 14 residues. The V gene lost 8 bases and the J gene lost 7 bases, with 18 bases spanning the gap. Germline CDR1 ENHRY, CDR2 SYGVKD. The CDR3 DNA follows: TGTGCCATCGGAGACAGGGTACTAGCAAATGAGCAGTTCTTC. Translation: CAIGDRVLANEQFF.

This clonotype was observed a handful of times. V is TRBV19 and J is TRBJ1-1, with D perhaps TRBD1 (6 bases). The CDR3 extends over 15 amino acids. Per germline, CDR1 LNHDA and CDR2 SQIVND (reference sequence). Trimming cost V 7 bases and J 0 bases, with 15 bases left between them. The DNA for the CDR3 is TGTGCCAGTACCTCCGGGGGGCACCTGAACACTGAAGCTTTCTTT. It translates to CASTSGGHLNTEAFF.

The chain employs TRBV20-1 and TRBJ2-5; TRBD2 matches at 13 bases. Germline-derived CDR1 and CDR2 are DFQATT and SNEGSKA (reference sequence). The V segment lost 6 bases and the J segment 2 bases; nucleotides outside the gene matches: 9. The CDR3 is 16 residues long. The CDR3 DNA reads TGCAGTGCCGATCTCGGACTAGCGGGGGCTCAAGAGACCCAGTACTTC. Its translation: CSADLGLAGAQETQYF.

This clonotype was seen many times. V is TRBV7-2 and J is TRBJ2-7; 11 bases match TRBD2. The CDR3 is 15 amino acids. V shed 5 bases, J shed 4 bases, and the junction held 7 bases outside the gene matches. Germline lookup yields CDR1 SGHTA and CDR2 FQGNSA. CDR3 in amino acids: CASSSSGRAFYEQYF. The DNA of the CDR3 is TGTGCCAGCAGCAGTAGCGGGAGGGCCTTTTACGAGCAGTACTTC.

This clonotype came up a few times. The chain has TRBV10-3 and TRBJ1-1; tentative D call: TRBD1 (5 bases). This CDR3 spans 14 amino acids. The ends were cut back, 0 bases at V and 5 bases at J, with 10 bases in the middle. Germline lookup yields CDR1 ENHRY and CDR2 SYGVKD. The CDR3: CAISESGPGTEAFF. In nucleotides, the CDR3 is TGTGCCATCAGTGAGTCGGGACCAGGAACTGAAGCTTTCTTT.

About this clonotype itself: One junction end disagrees with the germline gene, perhaps due to a read error. The chain recombines TRBV19 with TRBJ2-7; 7 nucleotides agree with TRBD2. Germline values: CDR1 LNHDA, CDR2 SQIVND (reference sequence). The CDR3 contains 14 residues. CDR3 nucleotides: TGTGCCAGTAGTATAGGACTAGCATCCTCCGAGCAGTACTTC. It encodes CASSIGLASSEQYF.

The V gene is TRBV29-1, the J gene TRBJ2-1; tentative D call: TRBD2 (6 bases). This CDR3 is 14 amino acids long. The V end lost 4 bases, the J end lost 7 bases, and 17 bases lay between the germline ends. Per the germline V gene, CDR1 is SQVTM and CDR2 is ANQGSEA. The CDR3 DNA sequence: TGCAGCGTTGCCGGGAGCCCAAAGGGAAATGAGCAGTTCTTC. Its protein product is CSVAGSPKGNEQFF.

This clonotype occurred many times. The rearrangement joins TRBV7-2 to TRBJ1-5; D is uncertain. This CDR3 is 15 amino acids long. Per the germline V gene, CDR1 is SGHTA and CDR2 is FQGNSA. Trimming cost V 1 base and J 2 bases, with 9 bases left between them. CDR3 sequence: CASSLGFAGNQPQHF. The DNA of the CDR3 is TGTGCCAGCAGCTTAGGGTTCGCCGGCAATCAGCCCCAGCATTTT. Filled out from reference TRBV7-2 and TRBJ1-5, the complete variable domain reads GAGVSQSPSNKVTEKGKDVELRCDPISGHTALYWYRQSLGQGLEFLIYFQGNSAPDKSGLPSDRFSAERTGGSVSTLTIQRTQQEDSAVYLCASSLGFAGNQPQHFGDGTRLSIL.

The chain combines TRBV6-2 or TRBV6-3 with TRBJ1-5; D ambiguous. This CDR3 has 15 amino acids. Germline-derived CDR1 and CDR2 are MNHEY and SVGEGT. Trimming removed 6 bases at V and 3 bases at J, with 15 bases between. Written as DNA, the CDR3 is TGTGCCAGCAGCCCCCAACGTCTCCCCAATCAGCCCCAGCATTTT. Encoded protein: CASSPQRLPNQPQHF.

There are a few counts of this clonotype. The V gene is TRBV19, the J gene TRBJ2-5; D gene ambiguous. Between the trimmed V and J ends, which lost 8 bases and 0 bases, there was a span of 13 bases. The germline V gene has CDR1 LNHDA and CDR2 SQIVND (reference sequence). The CDR3 length is 14 residues. CDR3 bases: TGTGCCAGTGGGGATCGACACCACCAAGAGACCCAGTACTTC. Translated: CASGDRHHQETQYF.

This clonotype has ten or more counts. The chain couples TRBV7-2 to TRBJ1-1, with D possibly TRBD1 on 6 matching bases. V lost 3 bases, J lost 3 bases, and 11 bases lay in between. Germline V CDR1 and CDR2: SGHTA, FQGNSA. This CDR3 is 14 amino acids long. In DNA, the CDR3 is TGTGCCAGCAGCTTGAACAGGGTTGACACTGAAGCTTTCTTT. This translates into CASSLNRVDTEAFF.

This clonotype was picked up a small number of times. This sequence joins TRBV5-6 and TRBJ2-5, with D maybe TRBD2 (6 bases). The germline gives CDR1 SGHDT, CDR2 YYEEEE. This CDR3 has 13 amino acids. The V and J ends lost 5 bases and 5 bases respectively, with 13 bases between them. The CDR3 region is CASRQMSGETQYF. The DNA for the CDR3 is TGTGCCAGCAGGCAAATGAGCGGGGAGACCCAGTACTTC.

This clonotype occurred many times. This chain joins TRBV27 and TRBJ1-6; no clear D gene. The CDR3 contains 14 residues. The germline V gene has CDR1 MNHEY and CDR2 SMNVEV (reference sequence). V was cut by 5 bases and J by 5 bases, with 10 bases left in between. Here the CDR3 DNA reads TGTGCCAGCAGTAAGGGTTTTAATAATTCACCCCTCCACTTT. Translation: CASSKGFNNSPLHF.